The text below deals with one T cell receptor (beta chain). In terms of age and location, participants ranged from about 18 to 89 years and lived in about 25 US areas. These data originate in a study of blood T cell repertoires in COVID-19. Study context: Donors in the United States, Italy and Spain gave samples during acute or convalescent COVID-19. Sources were T cells, B-cell-depleted T cells, or PBMCs; the material itself was cDNA or gDNA.

Germline CDR1 and CDR2: MNHEY and SVGAGI. The J segment lost 6 bases and the V segment lost 8 bases, leaving 4 bases of the junction unmatched. CDR3 length: 12 residues. This table comes from immunoSEQ multiplex PCR, and its TCRdb copy is limited to in-frame clones, with some not included. Among a few hundred thousand clones listed, about 90% were seen once. The chain couples TRBV6-5 to TRBJ2-1; 7 positions match TRBD2. The sequence came from a woman between 45 and 60 years old who had been exposed to COVID-19. Material: PBMCs or T cells enriched from blood (not recorded which). Here the CDR3 DNA reads TGTGCCAGCTCGGGAGGCCGCAATGAGCAGTTCTTC. Its translation: CASSGGRNEQFF.